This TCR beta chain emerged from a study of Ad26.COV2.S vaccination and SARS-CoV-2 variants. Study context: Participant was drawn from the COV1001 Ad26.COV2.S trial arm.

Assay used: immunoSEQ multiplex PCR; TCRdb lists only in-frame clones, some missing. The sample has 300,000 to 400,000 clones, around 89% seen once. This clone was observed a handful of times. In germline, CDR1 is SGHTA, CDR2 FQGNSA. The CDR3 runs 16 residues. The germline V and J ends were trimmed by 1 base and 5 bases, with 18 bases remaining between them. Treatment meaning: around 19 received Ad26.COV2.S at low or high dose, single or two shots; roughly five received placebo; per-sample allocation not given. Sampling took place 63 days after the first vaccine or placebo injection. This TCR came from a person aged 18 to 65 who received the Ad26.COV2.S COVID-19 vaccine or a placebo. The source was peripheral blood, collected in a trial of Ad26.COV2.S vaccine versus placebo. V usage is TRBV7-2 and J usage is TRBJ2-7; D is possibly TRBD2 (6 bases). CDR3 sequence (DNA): TGTGCCAGCAGCTTAGTCTCGGGGGTTCGGGGGAACGAGCAGTACTTC. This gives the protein CASSLVSGVRGNEQYF. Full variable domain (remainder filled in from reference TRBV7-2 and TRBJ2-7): GAGVSQSPSNKVTEKGKDVELRCDPISGHTALYWYRQSLGQGLEFLIYFQGNSAPDKSGLPSDRFSAERTGGSVSTLTIQRTQQEDSAVYLCASSLVSGVRGNEQYFGPGTRLTVT.